This T cell receptor (beta chain) was found in a study of T cells in Graves' hyperthyroidism and ophthalmopathy. The study's findings and limits: Median prediction lead before ophthalmopathy onset was 6.5 months with the model. Most thyroid clonotypes expanded above 0.001 were also detected in blood.

This CDR3 region has 13 residues. V gave up 6 bases and J gave up 8 bases, with 16 bases separating them. Details on this clonotype: Its target is unknown.

Amplification of TCR beta CDR3 regions was performed using RNA transcripts as template. A set of HTBI primers served as the primers for a first-round RT-PCR of the TCR CDR3. Each CDR3 protein is one row after TCRdb ran MiXCR on the multiplex PCR reads. Here the sample spans hundreds of thousands of distinct CDR3 sequences, just under 20% being singletons. Exclusion criteria comprised uncontrolled infection, other autoimmune disease, pregnancy or lactation. Clinical symptoms, serum thyroxine and TRAb, thyroid ultrasound and orbital computed tomography were used for the diagnoses. This sequence joins TRBV12-3 or TRBV12-4 and TRBJ1-1, with D perhaps TRBD1 (5 bases). Sequencing was done on a sample of blood. This receptor was obtained from a man aged 40-49 years with Graves' ophthalmopathy. CDR3 residues: CASSTTISGEAFF. The CDR3, as DNA: TGTGCCAGCAGCACAACTATTTCAGGGGAAGCTTTCTTT.